The text below deals with one T cell receptor beta chain. Its antigen is undetermined. This sample is part of a study of cytomegalovirus exposure and HLA in healthy donors. Study information: Early released data comprised around 85 million unique TCRs from HLA-typed donors.

The CDR3 is 15 amino acids. Germline lookup yields CDR1 SGDLS and CDR2 YYNGEE. V dropped 1 base and J dropped 2 bases, with 12 bases sitting between them. Overall study findings and caveats: V- and J-gene trimming of TCR beta was linked (in a later analysis) to a missense DCLRE1C variant. Analyzed later, most CMV-associated TCR beta chains appeared HLA-restricted.

In the PCR, 60 Vbeta and 13 Jbeta primers were used. In the source study's methods: Later, an analysis found roughly 80 million unique TCR beta chains, and 8.5 million to 14 million of these were shared. Generated by immunoSEQ multiplex PCR, the TCRdb table keeps only in-frame clones and is missing some. D and trimming were read from the DNA, whereas the V and J calls and clone size are those reported in that table. The table records around 94,000 clones, 78% of them present only once. The sequenced sample consisted of PBMCs. The TCR originated in a male donor in good health and CMV-seropositive. This chain uses TRBV9 with TRBJ1-2; D is possibly TRBD1 (6 bases). The CDR3 protein is CASSVRGGGNYGYTF. For the CDR3, the DNA is TGTGCCAGCAGCGTAAGGGGGGGTGGGAACTATGGCTACACCTTC.